This TCR beta chain appears in the sequencing data of a study of blood T cells in healthy people across ages. Study background: About one barcoded beta molecule per two T cells was captured by template switching. Notes on the study in general: TCR beta diversity per million T cells fell roughly linearly with age.

V shed 4 bases and J 0 bases; nucleotides not matched to a gene: 3. CDR1 SGHTA and CDR2 FQGNSA come from the germline V gene. The CDR3 totals 15 residues. As to this clonotype: Its matching antigen is unknown.

Healthy Caucasian individuals from Russia aged roughly 6 to 100 were enrolled as donors. A second PCR of about 6 to 12 cycles used a sample-barcoded 5' primer and a J-beta primer mix. A single record per CDR3 protein comes from TCRdb applying MiXCR to the 5' RACE reads. The sample lists approximately 1,700,000 distinct CDR3 sequences, about 39% occurring once. This sequence originates from a human donor in good health. The sequencing input was blood. The chain combines TRBV7-2 with TRBJ2-1; 7 bases map to TRBD2. CDR3 residues: CASSWDYRSYNEQFF. The CDR3 nucleotides are TGTGCCAGCAGCTGGGACTACCGCTCCTACAATGAGCAGTTCTTC. The full variable domain, rest sourced from reference TRBV7-2 and TRBJ2-1, is GAGVSQSPSNKVTEKGKDVELRCDPISGHTALYWYRQSLGQGLEFLIYFQGNSAPDKSGLPSDRFSAERTGGSVSTLTIQRTQQEDSAVYLCASSWDYRSYNEQFFGPGTRLTVL.